Detailed here is one T cell receptor beta chain. The entry originates in a study of monozygotic twins with inflammatory bowel disease. This CDR3 contains 15 residues. CDR1 is SGHRS and CDR2 is YFSETQ in the germline V gene. During cDNA synthesis, UMIs that each contained a 6-nucleotide sample barcode were added by means of template switching. The cDNA of both the TCRalpha and TCRbeta chains was subjected to two nested PCRs of approximately 16 and 10 cycles. With the 5' RACE reads reprocessed, TCRdb shows one record per CDR3 protein and no DNA. The sample spans 210,000 or so distinct CDR3 sequences; the ten largest clones claim more than 7.5%. Isolation of total RNA was performed on whole blood, with no prior T cell sorting.

The origin of this receptor is a human donor with ulcerative colitis or Crohn's disease, or a healthy co-twin of an affected twin (not recorded which). J is TRBJ1-2 and V is TRBV5-1; the D gene TCRdb calls, TRBD1, cannot be checked with no DNA. The sample comprised blood. The CDR3 sequence is CASRRGPEDSMSYTF.